This TCR beta chain originates from a study of shared clonotypes between healthy human individuals. The V gene's germline CDR1 is SNHLY and CDR2 FYNNEI. The CDR3 has 15 residues. V was clipped by 10 bases and J by 1 base, with 19 bases between them. CD8 cells regarded as naive lacked CD45RO, were positively chosen for CCR7, and omitted terminally differentiated effector memory CD45RA+ cells. The method was immunoSEQ multiplex PCR; TCRdb's version includes in-frame clones alone and lacks a portion of them. The sample shows more than 600,000 clones, roughly 94% of them seen only once. Sequencing was performed on naive CD8+ T cells sorted from blood. This TCR was sampled from a man between 25 and 39 years old in good health. The rearrangement uses TRBV2 and TRBJ1-1; TRBD1 might be the D (6 bases). Here the CDR3 reads CATPGQRGANTEAFF. The DNA for the CDR3 is TGTGCCACCCCGGGACAAAGGGGGGCGAACACTGAAGCTTTCTTT.